The TCR beta chain described here comes from a study of blood T cell repertoires in COVID-19. The wider study: T cells, B-cell-depleted T cells, or PBMCs provided the cDNA or gDNA that served as material.

CDR3 length: 15 amino acids. Trimming at V came to 2 bases and at J to 1 base, leaving 1 base not matched to a gene. Germline V gene sequence: CDR1 MNHEY, CDR2 SMNVEV (reference sequence). Profiled with immunoSEQ multiplex PCR; TCRdb holds only in-frame clones, not every one. The top ten hold about an eighth of the sample, which has about 240,000 clones, around four fifths seen once. The origin of this receptor is a woman aged 60 to 75 with active or convalescent COVID-19. The V call is TRBV27, the J call TRBJ1-5; the match to TRBD1 covers 8 bases. Sequenced sample: peripheral blood. The CDR3 nucleotides read TGTGCCAGCAGTTTAAGACAGGGGAGCAATCAGCCCCAGCATTTT. Protein product: CASSLRQGSNQPQHF.